This T cell receptor (beta chain) stems from a study of blood T cells in healthy people across ages. Together with a sample-barcoded 5' primer, a J-beta primer mix was included in a second PCR lasting about 7 to 12 cycles. TCRdb ran MiXCR on the 5' RACE reads and lists one entry per CDR3 protein. The data show about 1 million distinct CDR3 sequences, more than 35% seen once. The germline V gene encodes CDR1 WNHNN and CDR2 SYGVQD (reference sequence). The CDR3 loop spans 16 amino acids. The sequence derives from a woman aged 55-69 years in good health. Sequenced: blood. The chain carries TRBV10-1 and TRBJ2-4; D perhaps matches TRBD2 (6 bases). The tail of the sequence fits TRBJ2-5 better, so the J call may be wrong. The DNA of the CDR3 is TGCGCCAGCAGTGAGTCGGTAGCGGTAAACCAAGAGACCCAGTACTTC. Its protein is CASSESVAVNQETQYF.